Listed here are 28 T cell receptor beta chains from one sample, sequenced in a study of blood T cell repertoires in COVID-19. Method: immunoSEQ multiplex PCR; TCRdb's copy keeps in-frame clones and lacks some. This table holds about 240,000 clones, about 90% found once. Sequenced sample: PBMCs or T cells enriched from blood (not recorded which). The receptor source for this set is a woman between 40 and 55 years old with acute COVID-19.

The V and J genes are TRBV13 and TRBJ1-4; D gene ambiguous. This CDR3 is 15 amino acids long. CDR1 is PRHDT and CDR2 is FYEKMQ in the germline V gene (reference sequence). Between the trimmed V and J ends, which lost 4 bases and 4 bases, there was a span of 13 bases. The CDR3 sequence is CASSSNSRGNEKLFF. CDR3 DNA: TGTGCCAGCAGCTCAAACTCTCGGGGTAATGAAAAACTGTTTTTT.

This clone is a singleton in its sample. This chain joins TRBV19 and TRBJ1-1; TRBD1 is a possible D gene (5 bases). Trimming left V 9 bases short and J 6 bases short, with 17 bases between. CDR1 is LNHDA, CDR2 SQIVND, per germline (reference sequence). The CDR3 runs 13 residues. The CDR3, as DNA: TGTGCCAGCCAGTGGGGCAGGGACTCTGAAGCTTTCTTT. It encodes CASQWGRDSEAFF.

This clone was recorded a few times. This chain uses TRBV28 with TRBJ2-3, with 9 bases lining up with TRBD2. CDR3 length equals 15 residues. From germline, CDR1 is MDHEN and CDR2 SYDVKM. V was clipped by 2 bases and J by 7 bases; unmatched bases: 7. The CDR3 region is CASSLRGGRAYTQYF. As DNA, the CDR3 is TGTGCCAGCAGTTTACGGGGCGGGAGGGCTTATACGCAGTATTTT.

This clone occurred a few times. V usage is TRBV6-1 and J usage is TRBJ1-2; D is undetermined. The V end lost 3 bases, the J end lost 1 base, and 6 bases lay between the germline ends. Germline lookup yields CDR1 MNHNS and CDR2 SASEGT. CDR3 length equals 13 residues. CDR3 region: CASSDHGNYGYTF. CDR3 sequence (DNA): TGTGCCAGCAGTGATCACGGTAACTATGGCTACACCTTC.

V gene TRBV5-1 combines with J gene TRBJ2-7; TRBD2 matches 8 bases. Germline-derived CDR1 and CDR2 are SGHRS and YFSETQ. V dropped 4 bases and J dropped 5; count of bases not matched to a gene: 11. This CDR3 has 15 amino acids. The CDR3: CASSDGLANPHEQYF. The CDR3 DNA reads TGCGCCAGCAGCGACGGACTAGCAAACCCCCACGAGCAGTACTTC.

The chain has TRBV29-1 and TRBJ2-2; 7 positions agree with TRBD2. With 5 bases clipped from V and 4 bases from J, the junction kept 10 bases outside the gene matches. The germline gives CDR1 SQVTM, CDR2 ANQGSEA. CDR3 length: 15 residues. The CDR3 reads CSVFGGLLGTGELFF. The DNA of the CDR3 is TGCAGCGTTTTCGGGGGACTACTGGGCACCGGGGAGCTGTTTTTT.

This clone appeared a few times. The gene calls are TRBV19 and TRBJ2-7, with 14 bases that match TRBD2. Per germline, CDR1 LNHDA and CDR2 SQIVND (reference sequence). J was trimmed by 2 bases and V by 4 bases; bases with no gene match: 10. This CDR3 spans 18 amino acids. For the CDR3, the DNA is TGTGCCAGTAGTAGGGGACTAGCGGGAGTCTCGAATCCCTACGAGCAGTACTTC. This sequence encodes CASSRGLAGVSNPYEQYF.

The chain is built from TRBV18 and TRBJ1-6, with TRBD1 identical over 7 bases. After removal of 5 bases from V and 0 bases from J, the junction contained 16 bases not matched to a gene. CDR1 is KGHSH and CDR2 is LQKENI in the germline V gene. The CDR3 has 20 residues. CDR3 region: CASSSTGVFKSSSYNSPLHF. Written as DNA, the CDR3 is TGTGCCAGCTCATCTACAGGGGTGTTTAAAAGTAGCTCCTATAATTCACCCCTCCACTTT.

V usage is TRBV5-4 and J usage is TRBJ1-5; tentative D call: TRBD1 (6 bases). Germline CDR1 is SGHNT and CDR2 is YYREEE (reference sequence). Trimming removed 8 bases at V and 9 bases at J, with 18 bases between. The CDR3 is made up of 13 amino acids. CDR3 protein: CASADRPLGPQHF. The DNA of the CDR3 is TGTGCCAGTGCCGACAGGCCGTTAGGGCCCCAGCATTTT. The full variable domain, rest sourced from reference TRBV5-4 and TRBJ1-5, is ETGVTQSPTHLIKTRGQQVTLRCSSQSGHNTVSWYQQALGQGPQFIFQYYREEENGRGNFPPRFSGLQFPNYSSELNVNALELDDSALYLCASADRPLGPQHFGDGTRLSIL.

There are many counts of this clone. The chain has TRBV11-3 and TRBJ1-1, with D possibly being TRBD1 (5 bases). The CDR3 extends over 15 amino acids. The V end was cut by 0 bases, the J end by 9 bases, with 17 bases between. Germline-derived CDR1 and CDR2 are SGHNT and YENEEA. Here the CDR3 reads CASSLDTRPGRKAFF. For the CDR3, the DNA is TGTGCCAGCAGCTTAGATACAAGGCCAGGGCGGAAAGCTTTCTTT.

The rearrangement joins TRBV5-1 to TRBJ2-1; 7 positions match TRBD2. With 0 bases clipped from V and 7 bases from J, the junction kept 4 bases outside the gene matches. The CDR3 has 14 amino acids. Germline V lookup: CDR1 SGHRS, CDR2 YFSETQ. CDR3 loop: CASSLVAGENEQFF. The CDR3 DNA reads TGCGCCAGCAGCTTGGTTGCGGGAGAGAATGAGCAGTTCTTC.

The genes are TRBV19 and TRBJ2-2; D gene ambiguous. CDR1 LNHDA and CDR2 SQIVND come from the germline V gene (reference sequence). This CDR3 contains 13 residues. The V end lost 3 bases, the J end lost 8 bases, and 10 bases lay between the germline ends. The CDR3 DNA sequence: TGTGCCAGTAGTATCTCAGTGTCTGGGGAGCTGTTTTTT. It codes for CASSISVSGELFF.

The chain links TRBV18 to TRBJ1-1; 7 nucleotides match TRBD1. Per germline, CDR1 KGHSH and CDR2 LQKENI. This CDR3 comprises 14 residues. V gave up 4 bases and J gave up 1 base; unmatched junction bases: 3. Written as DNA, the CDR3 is TGTGCCAGCTCACGACAGGGTGGGAACACTGAAGCTTTCTTT. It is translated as CASSRQGGNTEAFF.

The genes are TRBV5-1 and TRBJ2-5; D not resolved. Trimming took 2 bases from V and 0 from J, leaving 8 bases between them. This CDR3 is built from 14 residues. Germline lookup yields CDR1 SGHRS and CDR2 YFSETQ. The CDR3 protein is CASSLTLNQETQYF. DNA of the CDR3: TGCGCCAGCAGCTTAACACTAAACCAAGAGACCCAGTACTTC.

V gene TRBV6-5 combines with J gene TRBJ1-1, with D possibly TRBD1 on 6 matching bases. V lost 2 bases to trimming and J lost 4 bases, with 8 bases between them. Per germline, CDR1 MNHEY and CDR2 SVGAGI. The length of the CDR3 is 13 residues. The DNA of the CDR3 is TGTGCCAGCAGTTACATGGGGGCCACTGAAGCTTTCTTT. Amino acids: CASSYMGATEAFF.

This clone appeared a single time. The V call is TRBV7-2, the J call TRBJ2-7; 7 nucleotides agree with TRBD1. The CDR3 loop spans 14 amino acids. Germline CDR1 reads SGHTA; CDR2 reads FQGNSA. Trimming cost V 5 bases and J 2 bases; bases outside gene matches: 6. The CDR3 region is CASSHRQGAYEQYF. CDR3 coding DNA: TGTGCCAGCAGCCATCGACAGGGAGCCTACGAGCAGTACTTC.

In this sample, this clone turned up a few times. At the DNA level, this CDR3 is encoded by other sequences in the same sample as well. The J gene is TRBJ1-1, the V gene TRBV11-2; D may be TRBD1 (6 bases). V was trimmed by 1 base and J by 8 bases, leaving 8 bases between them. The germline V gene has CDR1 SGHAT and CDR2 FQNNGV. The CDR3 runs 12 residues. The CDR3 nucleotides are TGTGCCAGCAGCTTAGCCGGGACAGAAGCTTTCTTT. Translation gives CASSLAGTEAFF.

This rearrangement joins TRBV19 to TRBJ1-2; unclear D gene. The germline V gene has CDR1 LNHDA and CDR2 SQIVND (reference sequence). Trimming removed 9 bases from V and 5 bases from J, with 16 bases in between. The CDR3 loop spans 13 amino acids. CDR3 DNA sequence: TGTGCCAGCCGAGACGGGAGTGATTATGGCTACACCTTC. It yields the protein CASRDGSDYGYTF.

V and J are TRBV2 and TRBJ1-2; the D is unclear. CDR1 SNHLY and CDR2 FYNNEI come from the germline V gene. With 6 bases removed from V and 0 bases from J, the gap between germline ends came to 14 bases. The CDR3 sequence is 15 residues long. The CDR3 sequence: CASSLGREANYGYTF. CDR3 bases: TGTGCCAGCAGCCTGGGGAGGGAAGCTAACTATGGCTACACCTTC. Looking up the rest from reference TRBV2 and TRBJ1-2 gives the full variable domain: EPEVTQTPSHQVTQMGQEVILRCVPISNHLYFYWYRQILGQKVEFLVSFYNNEISEKSEIFDDQFSVERPDGSNFTLKIRSTKLEDSAMYFCASSLGREANYGYTFGSGTRLTVV.

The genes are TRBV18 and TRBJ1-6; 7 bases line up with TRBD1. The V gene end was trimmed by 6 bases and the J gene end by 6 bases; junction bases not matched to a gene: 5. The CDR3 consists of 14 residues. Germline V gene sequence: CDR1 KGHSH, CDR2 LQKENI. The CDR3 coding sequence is TGTGCCAGCTCCCTTACAGGGGTTAATTCACCCCTCCACTTT. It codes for CASSLTGVNSPLHF.

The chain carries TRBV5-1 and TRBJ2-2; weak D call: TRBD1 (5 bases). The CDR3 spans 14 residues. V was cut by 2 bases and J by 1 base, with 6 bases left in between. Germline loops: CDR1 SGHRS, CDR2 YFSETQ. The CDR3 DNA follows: TGCGCCAGCAGCTTCAGGGAGAACACCGGGGAGCTGTTTTTT. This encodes CASSFRENTGELFF.

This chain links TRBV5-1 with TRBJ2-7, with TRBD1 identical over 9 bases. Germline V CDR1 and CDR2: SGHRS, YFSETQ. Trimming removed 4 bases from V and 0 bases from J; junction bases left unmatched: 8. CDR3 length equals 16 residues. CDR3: CASSLRTGASSYEQYF. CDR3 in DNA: TGCGCCAGCAGCCTCCGGACAGGGGCGAGCTCCTACGAGCAGTACTTC.

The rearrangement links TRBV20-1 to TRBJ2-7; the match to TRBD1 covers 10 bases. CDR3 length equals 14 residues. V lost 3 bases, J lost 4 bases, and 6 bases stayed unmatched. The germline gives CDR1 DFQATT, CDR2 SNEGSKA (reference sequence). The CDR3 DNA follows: TGCAGTGCTAGTAGGGACAGGGGTGTTTACGAGCAGTACTTC. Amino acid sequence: CSASRDRGVYEQYF.

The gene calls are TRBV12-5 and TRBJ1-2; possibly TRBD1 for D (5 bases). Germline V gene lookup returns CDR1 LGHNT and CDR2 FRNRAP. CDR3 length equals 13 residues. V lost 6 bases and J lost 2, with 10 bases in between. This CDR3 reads CASGSAGNYGYTF. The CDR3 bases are TGTGCTAGTGGATCCGCAGGGAACTATGGCTACACCTTC.

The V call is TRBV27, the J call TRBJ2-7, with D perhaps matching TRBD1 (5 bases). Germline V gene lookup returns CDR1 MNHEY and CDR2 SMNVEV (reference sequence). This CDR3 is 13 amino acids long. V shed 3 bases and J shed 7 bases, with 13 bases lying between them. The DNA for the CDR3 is TGTGCCAGCAGTTTGCAGGGTTATGGGGAGCAGTACTTC. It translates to CASSLQGYGEQYF.

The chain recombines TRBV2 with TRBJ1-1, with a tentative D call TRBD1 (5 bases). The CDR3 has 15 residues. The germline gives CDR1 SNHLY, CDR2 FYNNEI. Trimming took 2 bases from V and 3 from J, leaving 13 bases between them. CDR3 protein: CASSEKRGPDTEAFF. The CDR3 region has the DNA TGTGCCAGCAGTGAAAAGCGGGGACCGGACACTGAAGCTTTCTTT. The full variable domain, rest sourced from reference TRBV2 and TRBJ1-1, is EPEVTQTPSHQVTQMGQEVILRCVPISNHLYFYWYRQILGQKVEFLVSFYNNEISEKSEIFDDQFSVERPDGSNFTLKIRSTKLEDSAMYFCASSEKRGPDTEAFFGQGTRLTVV.

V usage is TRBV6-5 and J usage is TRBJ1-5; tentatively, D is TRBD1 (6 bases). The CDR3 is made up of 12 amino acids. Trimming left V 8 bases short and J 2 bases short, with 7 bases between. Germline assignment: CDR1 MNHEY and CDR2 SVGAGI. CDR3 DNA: TGTGCCAGCCACAGGGGCAATCAGCCCCAGCATTTT. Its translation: CASHRGNQPQHF.

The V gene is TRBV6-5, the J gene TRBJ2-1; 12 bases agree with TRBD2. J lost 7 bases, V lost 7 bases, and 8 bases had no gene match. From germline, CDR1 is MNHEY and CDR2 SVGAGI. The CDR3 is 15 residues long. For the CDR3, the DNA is TGTGCCAGCAATTTAGGACTAGCGGGATTTAATGAGCAGTTCTTC. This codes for CASNLGLAGFNEQFF.